One and the same sample provided the 21 T cell receptor beta chains below, sequenced in a study of blood T cell repertoires in COVID-19. The method was immunoSEQ multiplex PCR; TCRdb's version includes in-frame clones alone and lacks a portion of them. The sample includes tens of thousands of clones, 91% of them seen just once. Sequenced sample: peripheral blood. The source of these receptors is a woman between 65 and 79 years old with active COVID-19.

The rearrangement uses TRBV28 and TRBJ2-5; D might be TRBD2 (7 bases). The CDR3 runs 14 residues. The ends were cut back, 4 bases at V and 4 bases at J, with 13 bases in the middle. Germline V gene lookup returns CDR1 MDHEN and CDR2 SYDVKM. The CDR3 reads CASSSPGGPETQYF. CDR3 nucleotide sequence: TGTGCCAGCAGTTCCCCCGGGGGGCCAGAGACCCAGTACTTC.

The V call is TRBV24-1, the J call TRBJ2-5; D remains ambiguous. Trimming stripped 2 bases from V and 1 base from J, with 10 bases between. The CDR3 has 15 residues. Germline V gene data show CDR1 as KGHDR and CDR2 as SFDVKD. The CDR3 DNA follows: TGTGCCACCAGTGATTATGGTAGCTTCCAAGAGACCCAGTACTTC. It specifies CATSDYGSFQETQYF.

This clone was detected only once. This chain links TRBV7-9 with TRBJ2-2; the D is unclear. V gave up 1 base and J gave up 8 bases, with 11 bases separating them. This CDR3 contains 14 residues. Germline lookup yields CDR1 SEHNR and CDR2 FQNEAQ (reference sequence). Written as DNA, the CDR3 is TGTGCCAGCAGCTTAGTCGGGTACCCTGGGGAGCTGTTTTTT. Translation: CASSLVGYPGELFF.

The CDR3 spells CASSLGGMAKNIQYF. CDR3 coding DNA: TGTGCCAGCAGCTTAGGCGGGATGGCCAAAAACATTCAGTACTTC. The chain employs TRBV5-4 and TRBJ2-4; perhaps TRBD2 as D (6 bases). CDR1 SGHNT and CDR2 YYREEE come from the germline V gene (reference sequence). CDR3 length: 15 residues. V shed 2 bases and J shed 1 base, with 10 bases lying between them.

V gene TRBV4-2 combines with J gene TRBJ1-1; 8 bases line up with TRBD1. With 6 bases clipped from V and 2 bases from J, the junction kept 11 bases outside the gene matches. In germline, CDR1 is LGHNA, CDR2 YNFKEQ. The CDR3 runs 16 residues. The CDR3 region has the DNA TGTGCCAGCAGGGACCGGGACAGGTCAGACAACACTGAAGCTTTCTTT. Amino acids: CASRDRDRSDNTEAFF.

This sequence joins TRBV5-1 and TRBJ1-3; the D is unclear. The germline V gene has CDR1 SGHRS and CDR2 YFSETQ. This CDR3 has 16 amino acids. Trimming shortened V by 0 bases and J by 0 bases, and 10 bases separated the two germline ends. CDR3 residues: CASSLEGGLSGNTIYF. CDR3 nucleotides: TGCGCCAGCAGCTTGGAAGGAGGGCTCTCTGGAAACACCATATATTTT. The entire variable domain, with the rest obtained from reference TRBV5-1 and TRBJ1-3, is as follows: KAGVTQTPRYLIKTRGQQVTLSCSPISGHRSVSWYQQTPGQGLQFLFEYFSETQRNKGNFPGRFSGRQFSNSRSEMNVSTLELGDSALYLCASSLEGGLSGNTIYFGEGSWLTVV.

In this sample, this clone turned up once. The chain uses TRBV11-3 and TRBJ2-1; 10 bases fit TRBD1. Germline V CDR1 and CDR2: SGHNT, YENEEA. The CDR3 runs 15 residues. The ends lost 4 bases at V and 7 bases at J; junction bases unmatched: 7. In nucleotides, the CDR3 is TGTGCCAGCAGCTCCCGGGACAGGGGAGGGAATGAGCAGTTCTTC. Protein product: CASSSRDRGGNEQFF.

V is TRBV4-2 and J is TRBJ2-1, with D unclear. The CDR3 contains 15 residues. Per germline, CDR1 LGHNA and CDR2 YNFKEQ. Deletions cut 3 bases from V and 2 bases from J, with 11 bases between. CDR3 bases: TGTGCCAGCAGCCATGTCGGCGGCCCCTACAATGAGCAGTTCTTC. It codes for CASSHVGGPYNEQFF.

This clone was seen a single time. CDR3 sequence reads: CASSPTGMGQPQHF. Here the CDR3 DNA reads TGTGCCAGCTCACCAACAGGGATGGGTCAGCCCCAGCATTTT. This chain connects TRBV18 to TRBJ1-5; maybe TRBD1 (6 bases). Trimming took off 2 bases at V and 6 bases at J, with 11 bases between the two ends. Germline CDR1 is KGHSH and CDR2 is LQKENI. This CDR3 comprises 14 residues.

The J gene is TRBJ1-1, the V gene TRBV3-1 (or the pseudogene TRBV3-2), with 11 bases identical to TRBD1. The CDR3 length is 15 residues. The germline V gene has CDR1 LGHDT and CDR2 YNNKEL (reference sequence). J lost 2 bases, V lost 4 bases, and 3 bases had no gene match. The CDR3 DNA reads TGTGCCAGCAGCCCGGGACAGGGGGAAAACACTGAAGCTTTCTTT. Its translation is CASSPGQGENTEAFF.

The chain carries TRBV27 and TRBJ1-5; no clear D. Trimming took off 3 bases at V and 0 bases at J, with 6 bases between the two ends. Germline values: CDR1 MNHEY, CDR2 SMNVEV (reference sequence). The CDR3 runs to 14 residues. Here the CDR3 reads CASSLYNSNQPQHF. In DNA, the CDR3 is TGTGCCAGCAGTTTGTATAATAGCAATCAGCCCCAGCATTTT.

The CDR3 loop is CASSLPQGWGFETQYF. The CDR3 nucleotides read TGTGCCAGCAGTCTACCACAGGGTTGGGGCTTTGAGACCCAGTACTTC. This chain uses TRBV2 with TRBJ2-5; perhaps TRBD1 as D (6 bases). V was pared by 5 bases and J by 5 bases, with 21 bases between. The germline V gene encodes CDR1 SNHLY and CDR2 FYNNEI. This CDR3 contains 16 residues.

The rearrangement joins TRBV11-2 to TRBJ2-3, with D perhaps TRBD2 (6 bases). Germline values: CDR1 SGHAT, CDR2 FQNNGV. The CDR3 runs to 15 residues. V lost 0 bases, J lost 7 bases, and 14 bases lay in between. The CDR3 spells CASSLDRGGMNTQYF. In nucleotides, the CDR3 is TGTGCCAGCAGCTTAGATCGGGGCGGGATGAATACGCAGTATTTT.

This chain links TRBV11-1 with TRBJ2-5; no reliable D call. Germline V gene lookup returns CDR1 SGHAT and CDR2 FQDESV (reference sequence). Trimming removed 4 bases from V and 5 bases from J, with 5 bases in between. CDR3 length: 11 amino acids. The CDR3 DNA reads TGTGCCAGCAGCTCTAGGGAGACCCAGTACTTC. Translated: CASSSRETQYF.

This rearrangement joins TRBV7-9 to TRBJ1-2; weak D call: TRBD1 (6 bases). The V and J ends lost 1 base and 6 bases respectively, with 15 bases between them. The V gene's germline CDR1 is SEHNR and CDR2 FQNEAQ (reference sequence). This CDR3 contains 15 residues. CDR3 sequence reads: CASSLDGVGGDGYTF. The CDR3 region has the DNA TGTGCCAGCAGCTTAGACGGGGTAGGGGGTGATGGCTACACCTTC.

This chain joins TRBV19 and TRBJ2-7; no clear D gene. The CDR3 runs 13 residues. CDR1 is LNHDA and CDR2 is SQIVND in the germline V gene (reference sequence). Deletions cut 3 bases from V and 2 bases from J, with 8 bases between. CDR3 DNA sequence: TGTGCCAGTAGTATCCTCTTAACCTACGAGCAGTACTTC. This codes for CASSILLTYEQYF.

By sample share, this clone is medium-sized. The chain carries TRBV25-1 and TRBJ2-5, with 7 bases matching TRBD2. Trimming at V came to 5 bases and at J to 4 bases, leaving 7 bases not matched to a gene. Germline lookup yields CDR1 MGHDK and CDR2 SYGVNS. The CDR3 consists of 14 residues. For the CDR3, the DNA is TGTGCCAGCAGTCTTGCGGGGGATGCAGAGACCCAGTACTTC. Translating gives CASSLAGDAETQYF.

The chain links TRBV5-6 to TRBJ1-2; D unresolved. V was pared by 1 base and J by 2 bases, with 6 bases between. Germline CDR1 SGHDT, CDR2 YYEEEE. The CDR3 contains 13 residues. The CDR3 bases are TGTGCCAGCAGCTTGTCAGTAAACTATGGCTACACCTTC. It encodes CASSLSVNYGYTF.

This rearrangement joins TRBV6-5 to TRBJ2-2; tentative D call: TRBD1 (6 bases). This CDR3 contains 14 residues. Trimming took off 6 bases at V and 0 bases at J, with 8 bases between the two ends. Germline V lookup: CDR1 MNHEY, CDR2 SVGAGI. The CDR3 sequence: CASRRDTNTGELFF. The CDR3 DNA is TGTGCCAGCAGGAGGGACACGAACACCGGGGAGCTGTTTTTT.

The chain recombines TRBV29-1 with TRBJ2-2; 16 nucleotides agree with TRBD2. Germline trimming cut 0 bases from V and 6 bases from J; bases unmatched to any gene: 7. The CDR3 totals 18 residues. Germline-derived CDR1 and CDR2 are SQVTM and ANQGSEA. The CDR3 spells CSVEDGTSGRAVAGELFF. CDR3 sequence (DNA): TGCAGCGTTGAAGACGGGACTAGCGGGAGGGCCGTCGCCGGGGAGCTGTTTTTT.

This chain's CDR3 is CSASTSGPGYEQYF. CDR3 nucleotides: TGCAGTGCAAGTACTAGCGGACCTGGCTACGAGCAGTACTTC. The chain is built from TRBV20-1 and TRBJ2-7; 8 nucleotides agree with TRBD2. V dropped 6 bases and J dropped 3; count of bases not matched to a gene: 10. This CDR3 comprises 14 residues. Germline lookup yields CDR1 DFQATT and CDR2 SNEGSKA (reference sequence).